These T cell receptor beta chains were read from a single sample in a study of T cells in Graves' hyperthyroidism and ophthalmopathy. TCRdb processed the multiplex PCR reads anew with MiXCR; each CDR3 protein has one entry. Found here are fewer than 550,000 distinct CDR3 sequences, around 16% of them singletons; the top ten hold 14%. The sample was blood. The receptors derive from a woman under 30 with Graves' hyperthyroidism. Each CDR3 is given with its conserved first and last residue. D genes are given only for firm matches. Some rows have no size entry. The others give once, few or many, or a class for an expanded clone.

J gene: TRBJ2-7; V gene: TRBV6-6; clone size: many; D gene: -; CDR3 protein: CASSYFPRRRNGEQYF; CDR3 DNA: TGTGCCAGCAGTTACTTCCCCCGGCGCAGGAATGGCGAGCAGTACTTC
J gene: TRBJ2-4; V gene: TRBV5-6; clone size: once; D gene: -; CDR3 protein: CASSTVDRAKNIQYF; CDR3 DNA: TGTGCCAGCAGCACCGTCGACAGGGCCAAAAACATTCAGTACTTC
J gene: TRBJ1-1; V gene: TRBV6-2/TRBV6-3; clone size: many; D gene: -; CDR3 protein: CACRDTNLRGTEAFF; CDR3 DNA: TGTGCCTGCCGGGACACGAATCTCCGGGGCACTGAAGCTTTCTTT
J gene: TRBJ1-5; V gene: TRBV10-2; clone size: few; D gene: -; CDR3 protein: CASSESSQIHSNQPQHF; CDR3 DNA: TGCGCCAGCAGTGAGTCGAGCCAGATCCATAGCAATCAGCCCCAGCATTTT
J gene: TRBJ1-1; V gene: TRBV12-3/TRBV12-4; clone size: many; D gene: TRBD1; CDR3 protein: CASNPQGAKTEAFF; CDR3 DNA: TGTGCCAGCAATCCACAGGGGGCAAAGACTGAAGCTTTCTTT
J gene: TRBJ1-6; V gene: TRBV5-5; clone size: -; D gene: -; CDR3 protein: CASSLEATSYNSPLHF; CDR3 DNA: TGTGCCAGCAGCTTGGAGGCAACCTCCTATAATTCACCCCTCCACTTT
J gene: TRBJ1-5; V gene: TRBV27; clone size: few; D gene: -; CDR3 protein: CASSLGGTGNQPQHF; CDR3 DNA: TGTGCCAGCAGTTTAGGGGGCACGGGCAATCAGCCCCAGCATTTT
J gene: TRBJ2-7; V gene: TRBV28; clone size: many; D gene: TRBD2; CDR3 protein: CASSPGTSGYEQYF; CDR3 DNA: TGTGCCAGCAGTCCCGGGACTAGCGGCTACGAGCAGTACTTC
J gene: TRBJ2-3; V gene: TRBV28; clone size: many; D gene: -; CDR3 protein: CATAGVSPADTQYF; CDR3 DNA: TGTGCCACCGCAGGGGTCTCCCCGGCAGATACGCAGTATTTT
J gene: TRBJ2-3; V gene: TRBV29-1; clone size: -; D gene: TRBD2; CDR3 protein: CSVQAGVSTDTQYF; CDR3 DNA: TGCAGCGTTCAAGCGGGAGTTAGCACAGATACGCAGTATTTT
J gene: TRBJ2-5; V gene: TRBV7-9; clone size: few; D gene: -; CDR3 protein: CASRPLQGAETQYF; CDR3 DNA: TGTGCCAGCAGGCCTCTACAGGGAGCGGAGACCCAGTACTTC
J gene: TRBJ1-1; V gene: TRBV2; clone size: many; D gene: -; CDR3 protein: CASSSELDTEAFF; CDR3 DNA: TGTGCCAGCAGCTCGGAGTTGGACACTGAAGCTTTCTTT
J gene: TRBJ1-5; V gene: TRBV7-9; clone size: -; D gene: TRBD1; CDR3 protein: CASNHTTPTGDQPQHF; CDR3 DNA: TGTGCCAGCAACCACACCACCCCGACAGGGGATCAGCCCCAGCATTTT
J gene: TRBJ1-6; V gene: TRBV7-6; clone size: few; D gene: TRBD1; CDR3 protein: CASSSNSPGTGVVHSPLHF; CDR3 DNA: TGTGCCAGCAGCTCTAACAGTCCCGGGACAGGAGTCGTACATTCACCCCTCCACTTT
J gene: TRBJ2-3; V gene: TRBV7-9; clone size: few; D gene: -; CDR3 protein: CASPGSDNWGTQYF; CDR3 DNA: TGTGCCAGCCCGGGGTCGGATAACTGGGGTACGCAGTATTTT